Below are 25 T cell receptor beta chains sequenced from a single sample in a study of cytomegalovirus exposure and HLA in healthy donors. Primers for the PCR totalled 60 Vbeta and 13 Jbeta. Profiling relied on immunoSEQ multiplex PCR, and the TCRdb table lists in-frame clones only, not all of them. The sample lists 150,000 to 200,000 clones, around 83% occurring once. Sample: PBMCs. The origin of the receptors is a man over 45 in good health and CMV-seronegative.

Remarks on this clone: The junction departs from the called germline gene at one end, perhaps through a read error. The CDR3 DNA reads as TGTGCTAGCAGCTTAGCGGCGGGGGCCCAAGAGACCCAGTACTTC. Its translation: CASSLAAGAQETQYF. The chain links TRBV7-7 to TRBJ2-5, with a weak D call TRBD2 (7 bases). Germline loops: CDR1 SSHAT, CDR2 FNYEAQ (reference sequence). CDR3 length equals 15 residues.

The rearrangement joins TRBV4-3 to TRBJ2-3; D perhaps matches TRBD2 (5 bases). The CDR3 sequence is 16 residues long. Germline-derived CDR1 and CDR2 are LGHNA and YSLEER. V was cut by 1 base and J by 0 bases, with 11 bases left in between. CDR3 in DNA: TGCGCCAGCAGCCAAGCGGAAGGGAGTAGCACAGATACGCAGTATTTT. It codes for CASSQAEGSSTDTQYF.

This rearrangement joins TRBV6-1 to TRBJ1-1; perhaps TRBD1 as D (5 bases). The CDR3 runs 14 residues. Trimming took 6 bases from V and 6 from J, leaving 17 bases between them. Germline CDR1 is MNHNS and CDR2 is SASEGT. CDR3 sequence (DNA): TGTGCCAGCAGCGAGCAAGGGGCGAAGCCTGAAGCTTTCTTT. Protein: CASSEQGAKPEAFF.

V usage is TRBV9 and J usage is TRBJ1-2; 9 nucleotides match TRBD1. CDR1 and CDR2 (germline): SGDLS, YYNGEE. This CDR3 is built from 15 residues. V trimming: 4 bases; J trimming: 1 base; junction bases outside the gene matches: 5. As DNA, the CDR3 is TGTGCCAGCAGCTCCGACAGGGGGGTTAACTATGGCTACACCTTC. As protein: CASSSDRGVNYGYTF. Complete variable domain (other parts from reference TRBV9 and TRBJ1-2): DSGVTQTPKHLITATGQRVTLRCSPRSGDLSVYWYQQSLDQGLQFLIQYYNGEERAKGNILERFSAQQFPDLHSELNLSSLELGDSALYFCASSSDRGVNYGYTFGSGTRLTVV.

This clone was counted a few times. The chain recombines TRBV6-5 with TRBJ1-6; 7 positions match TRBD1. The V and J ends lost 8 bases and 7 bases, in that order; junction bases with no gene match: 5. Germline V CDR1 and CDR2: MNHEY, SVGAGI. The CDR3 has 13 residues. CDR3 sequence reads: CASLRGENSPLHF. DNA of the CDR3: TGTGCCAGCCTCAGGGGGGAAAATTCACCCCTCCACTTT.

This clone turned up a few times. CDR3 sequence: CASSQGTSMDTQYF. CDR3 coding DNA: TGTGCCAGCTCACAGGGAACTAGCATGGATACGCAGTATTTT. This chain joins TRBV18 and TRBJ2-3; D is perhaps TRBD2 (6 bases). The V and J ends lost 4 bases and 6 bases respectively, with 14 bases between them. The CDR3 has 14 amino acids. Germline CDR1 reads KGHSH; CDR2 reads LQKENI.

The chain couples TRBV19 to TRBJ1-1; D unresolved. Germline V CDR1 and CDR2: LNHDA, SQIVND (reference sequence). Trimming cost V 1 base and J 2 bases, with 11 bases left between them. The CDR3 runs 15 residues. The chain's CDR3 is CASSIVGSLNTEAFF. The CDR3 DNA is TGTGCCAGTAGTATAGTGGGCAGTCTTAACACTGAAGCTTTCTTT.

This chain connects TRBV28 to TRBJ1-2; perhaps TRBD1 as D (5 bases). Germline CDR1 is MDHEN and CDR2 is SYDVKM. Trimming removed 6 bases at V and 4 bases at J, with 15 bases between. CDR3 length: 14 residues. The CDR3 DNA follows: TGTGCCAGCAGCCTGGGGGAGGTTCGCTATGGCTACACCTTC. This gives the protein CASSLGEVRYGYTF.

The chain has TRBV5-1 and TRBJ2-7; weak D call: TRBD1 (6 bases). The ends were cut back, 7 bases at V and 5 bases at J, with 22 bases in the middle. The length of the CDR3 is 15 residues. The germline CDR1 and CDR2 sequences are SGHRS and YFSETQ. The CDR3 nucleotides are TGCGCCAGCGCCGGTGAACAGGGAGTTCGCCACGAGCAGTACTTC. It is translated as CASAGEQGVRHEQYF.

The genes are TRBV9 and TRBJ1-4; TRBD1 aligns across 7 bases. The germline V gene encodes CDR1 SGDLS and CDR2 YYNGEE. V dropped 4 bases and J dropped 5; count of bases not matched to a gene: 11. The CDR3 totals 16 residues. The CDR3: CASSRAEGARNEKLFF. The CDR3 coding sequence is TGTGCCAGCAGCCGAGCTGAGGGGGCGCGGAATGAAAAACTGTTTTTT.

V is TRBV7-9 and J is TRBJ2-7; 7 nucleotides align to TRBD1. Trimming removed 5 bases from V and 3 bases from J; junction bases left unmatched: 7. The CDR3 is made up of 14 amino acids. Germline V CDR1 and CDR2: SEHNR, FQNEAQ (reference sequence). CDR3 residues: CASSPQGDGYEQYF. The CDR3 DNA sequence: TGTGCCAGCAGCCCTCAGGGGGATGGCTACGAGCAGTACTTC.

This chain joins TRBV19 and TRBJ2-1; 7 bases are shared with TRBD2. Looked up from germline, CDR1 is LNHDA and CDR2 is SQIVND (reference sequence). V shed 11 bases and J 3 bases; nucleotides not matched to a gene: 10. This CDR3 spans 14 amino acids. Written as DNA, the CDR3 is TGTGCCGTCACCTCTTCGGGGGGCTACAATGAGCAGTTCTTC. Protein: CAVTSSGGYNEQFF. Complete variable domain (other parts from reference TRBV19 and TRBJ2-1): DGGITQSPKYLFRKEGQNVTLSCEQNLNHDAMYWYRQDPGQGLRLIYYSQIVNDFQKGDIAEGYSVSREKKESFPLTVTSAQKNPTAFYLCAVTSSGGYNEQFFGPGTRLTVL.

The chain joins TRBV29-1 to TRBJ2-1; TRBD1 matches 11 bases. The V segment lost 3 bases and the J segment 15 bases; nucleotides outside the gene matches: 7. Germline loops: CDR1 SQVTM, CDR2 ANQGSEA. The CDR3 is 12 residues long. CDR3: CSVDRDRGRGFF. The CDR3 DNA sequence: TGCAGCGTTGACCGGGACAGGGGGAGAGGGTTCTTC.

Notes on this clone: In the same sample, other DNA sequences code for this CDR3. The chain couples TRBV5-1 to TRBJ2-7; D might be TRBD1 (6 bases). CDR3 length: 15 residues. The V end was cut by 0 bases, the J end by 3 bases, with 13 bases between. Germline values: CDR1 SGHRS, CDR2 YFSETQ. The CDR3 spells CASSLAAGVSYEQYF. The CDR3 nucleotides read TGCGCCAGCAGCTTGGCGGCAGGGGTAAGCTACGAGCAGTACTTC.

CDR3 nucleotide sequence: TGTGCCAGCAGCTTAACGTCAAATTCACCCCTCCACTTT. Translating gives CASSLTSNSPLHF. The V and J genes are TRBV7-3 and TRBJ1-6, with no clear D. The V end lost 0 bases, the J end lost 7 bases, and 4 bases lay between the germline ends. Germline values: CDR1 SGHTA, CDR2 FQGTGA. The CDR3 is made up of 13 amino acids.

This clone was recorded only once. The chain joins TRBV14 to TRBJ2-1; D is unresolved. CDR1 SGHDN and CDR2 FVKESK come from the germline V gene. This CDR3 has 13 amino acids. V lost 5 bases and J 5 bases, leaving 10 bases between the germline ends. The CDR3: CASSAHLNNEQFF. DNA for the CDR3: TGTGCCAGCAGCGCCCACCTAAACAATGAGCAGTTCTTC.

The chain has TRBV28 and TRBJ2-7; the match to TRBD1 covers 11 bases. This CDR3 spans 15 amino acids. Germline V CDR1 and CDR2: MDHEN, SYDVKM. V trimming: 2 bases; J trimming: 3 bases; junction bases outside the gene matches: 3. The CDR3 protein is CASSLGGQGGYEQYF. Here the CDR3 DNA reads TGTGCCAGCAGTTTAGGGGGACAGGGGGGCTACGAGCAGTACTTC.

This sequence joins TRBV9 and TRBJ2-7; a possible D gene is TRBD2 (5 bases). The CDR3 has 15 amino acids. Trimming removed 0 bases at V and 5 bases at J, with 15 bases between. The germline V gene has CDR1 SGDLS and CDR2 YYNGEE. CDR3 region: CASSVAGRGLDEQYF. DNA for the CDR3: TGTGCCAGCAGCGTAGCTGGACGGGGTCTCGACGAGCAGTACTTC.

The V and J genes are TRBV7-8 and TRBJ1-3; 7 nucleotides agree with TRBD1. The CDR3 consists of 15 residues. Looked up from germline, CDR1 is SGHVS and CDR2 is FQNEAQ. Trimming removed 5 bases from V and 5 bases from J; junction bases left unmatched: 9. The CDR3 nucleotides are TGTGCCAGCAGCAAGCGACAGGGCCCGCGAAACACCATATATTTT. As protein: CASSKRQGPRNTIYF.

The J gene is TRBJ2-6, the V gene TRBV19; 10 nucleotides agree with TRBD1. Germline V lookup: CDR1 LNHDA, CDR2 SQIVND (reference sequence). The CDR3 extends over 18 amino acids. The V segment lost 6 bases and the J segment 0 bases; nucleotides outside the gene matches: 8. The CDR3, as DNA: TGTGCCAGTAGCTGGTATGGGACAGGGGTCTCTGGGGCCAACGTCCTGACTTTC. Its translation is CASSWYGTGVSGANVLTF.

V usage is TRBV12-5 and J usage is TRBJ1-5; no definite D call. The CDR3 is made up of 18 amino acids. V was trimmed by 0 bases and J by 0 bases, leaving 15 bases between them. The germline CDR1 and CDR2 sequences are LGHNT and FRNRAP. The CDR3 sequence: CASGLVEVGFGSNQPQHF. The CDR3 DNA reads TGTGCTAGTGGTTTGGTAGAAGTCGGTTTTGGTAGCAATCAGCCCCAGCATTTT. Complete variable domain (other parts from reference TRBV12-5 and TRBJ1-5): DARVTQTPRHKVTEMGQEVTMRCQPILGHNTVFWYRQTMMQGLELLAYFRNRAPLDDSGMPKDRFSAEMPDATLATLKIQPSEPRDSAVYFCASGLVEVGFGSNQPQHFGDGTRLSIL.

J is TRBJ2-2 and V is TRBV5-1, with TRBD1 identical over 8 bases. The CDR3 sequence is 15 residues long. CDR1 and CDR2 (germline): SGHRS, YFSETQ. Trimming at V came to 4 bases and at J to 5 bases, leaving 7 bases not matched to a gene. The CDR3 nucleotides are TGCGCCAGCAGCCAACGGACAGGGTGGACCGGGGAGCTGTTTTTT. Protein product: CASSQRTGWTGELFF.

The chain has TRBV5-5 and TRBJ2-7, with D perhaps TRBD1 (5 bases). The CDR3 is made up of 14 amino acids. In germline, CDR1 is SGHKS, CDR2 YYEKEE (reference sequence). V was clipped by 2 bases and J by 0 bases, with 9 bases between them. CDR3: CASSFDRRSYEQYF. Written as DNA, the CDR3 is TGTGCCAGCAGCTTCGACAGACGCTCCTACGAGCAGTACTTC.

The chain recombines TRBV5-1 with TRBJ2-7; a possible D gene is TRBD1 (6 bases). V gave up 4 bases and J gave up 1 base, with 12 bases separating them. The CDR3 totals 14 residues. In germline, CDR1 is SGHRS, CDR2 YFSETQ. CDR3 sequence: CASSTGTLSYEQYF. DNA of the CDR3: TGCGCCAGCAGCACAGGGACACTTTCCTACGAGCAGTACTTC. The full variable domain, rest sourced from reference TRBV5-1 and TRBJ2-7, is KAGVTQTPRYLIKTRGQQVTLSCSPISGHRSVSWYQQTPGQGLQFLFEYFSETQRNKGNFPGRFSGRQFSNSRSEMNVSTLELGDSALYLCASSTGTLSYEQYFGPGTRLTVT.

A few counts support this clone. V and J are TRBV7-3 and TRBJ1-4, with D perhaps matching TRBD1 (6 bases). Per the germline V gene, CDR1 is SGHTA and CDR2 is FQGTGA. This CDR3 is built from 15 residues. V shed 5 bases and J shed 0 bases, with 10 bases lying between them. CDR3 nucleotide sequence: TGTGCCAGCAGCCAGTCAGGGGCAACTAATGAAAAACTGTTTTTT. Residues: CASSQSGATNEKLFF.